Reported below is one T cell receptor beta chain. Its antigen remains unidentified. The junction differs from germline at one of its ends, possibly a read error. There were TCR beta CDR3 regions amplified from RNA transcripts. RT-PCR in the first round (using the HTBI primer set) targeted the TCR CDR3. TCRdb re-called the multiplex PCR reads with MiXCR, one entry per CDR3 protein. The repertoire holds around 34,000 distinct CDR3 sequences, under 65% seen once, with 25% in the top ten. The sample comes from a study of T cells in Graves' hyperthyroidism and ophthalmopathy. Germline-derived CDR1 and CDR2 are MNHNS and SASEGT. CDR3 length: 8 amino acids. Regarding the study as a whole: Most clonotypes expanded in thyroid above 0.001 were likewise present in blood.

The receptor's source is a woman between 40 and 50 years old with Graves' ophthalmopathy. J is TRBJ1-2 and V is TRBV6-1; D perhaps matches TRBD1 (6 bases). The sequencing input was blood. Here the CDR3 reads CASRGTNF. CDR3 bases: TGTGCCAGCAGGGGGACAAACTTC.